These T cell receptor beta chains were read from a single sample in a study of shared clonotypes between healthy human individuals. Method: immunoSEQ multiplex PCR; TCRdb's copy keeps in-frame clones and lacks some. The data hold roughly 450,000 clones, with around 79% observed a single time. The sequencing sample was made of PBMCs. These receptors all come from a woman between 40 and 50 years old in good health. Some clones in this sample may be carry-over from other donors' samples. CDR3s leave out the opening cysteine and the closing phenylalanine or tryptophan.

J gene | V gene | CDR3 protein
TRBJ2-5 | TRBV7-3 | ASSPGNQETQY
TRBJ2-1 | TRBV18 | ASSPWAGVGNEQF
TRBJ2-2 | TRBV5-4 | ASSGGGVGRVAGELF
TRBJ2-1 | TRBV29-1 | SVVGGPGNEQF
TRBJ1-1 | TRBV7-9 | ASRGDRGQTEAF
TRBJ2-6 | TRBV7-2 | ASRSTGVGANVLT
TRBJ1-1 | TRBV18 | ASVHDMGGNTEAF
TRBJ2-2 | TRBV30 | AWSVRGRASGSLGGELF
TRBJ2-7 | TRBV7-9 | ASSLGTSGTRAYEQY
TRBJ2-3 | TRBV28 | ASSLADRGRTDTQY
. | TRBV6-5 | ASSYNLEQY
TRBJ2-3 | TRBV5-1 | ASSLGLAGVRSADTQY
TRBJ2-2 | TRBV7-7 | ASSLTGDRTGELF
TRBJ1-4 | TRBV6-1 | ASSEDGGVGEKLF
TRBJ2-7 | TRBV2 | AIHVSSRGGAYEQY
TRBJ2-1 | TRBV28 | ASTPGAGALYNEQF
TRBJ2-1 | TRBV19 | ASSIFLAGLNEQF
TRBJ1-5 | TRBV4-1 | ASSQEPALPQH
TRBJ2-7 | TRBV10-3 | AIRKQDSYEQY
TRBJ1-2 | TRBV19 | ASSISGVDYGYT
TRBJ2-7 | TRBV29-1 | SASAGYEQY
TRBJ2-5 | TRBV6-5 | ASSPYQGGEETQY
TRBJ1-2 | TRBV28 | ASSSPGQGGGYT
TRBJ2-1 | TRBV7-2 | ASSSLTSGRGSEQF
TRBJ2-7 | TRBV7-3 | ASSLGGSGEQY